These 19 T cell receptor beta chains came from one sample sequenced in a study of neurological immune-mediated disorders. Time point here: longitudinal time-point 2. TCRdb re-analysed the 5' RACE reads in MiXCR, keeping a single row per CDR3 protein. Of 70,000 to 90,000 distinct CDR3 sequences listed, around 6% are singletons. The sample taken for sequencing was PBMCs. The source is a woman in her fifties or sixties with multiple sclerosis.

In its sample, this clonotype was seen many times. This sequence joins TRBV4-1 and TRBJ2-7, with D possibly TRBD2 on 5 matching bases. This CDR3 comprises 13 residues. Germline loops: CDR1 MGHRA, CDR2 YSYEKL. Trimming shortened V by 4 bases and J by 4 bases, and 11 bases separated the two germline ends. The CDR3 DNA reads TGCGCCAGCAGCCCTGGAGGTATGTACGAGCAGTACTTC. It encodes CASSPGGMYEQYF.

This clonotype has at least ten counts. One end of the junction does not line up with germline, which may come from a read error. The CDR3 sequence: CSAGEGLGGYTF. Written as DNA, the CDR3 is TGCAGTGCTGGAGAGGGCCTCGGTGGCTACACCTTC. V and J are TRBV20-1 and TRBJ1-2, with D hard to call. Looked up from germline, CDR1 is DFQATT and CDR2 is SNEGSKA (reference sequence). CDR3 size: 12 residues.

Many counts were recorded for this clonotype. The chain combines TRBV20-1 with TRBJ2-4; weak D call: TRBD1 (6 bases). The CDR3 is made up of 13 amino acids. Trimming stripped 5 bases from V and 3 bases from J, with 11 bases between. Germline-derived CDR1 and CDR2 are DFQATT and SNEGSKA (reference sequence). The CDR3 region has the DNA TGCAGTGCTGCACCGGGACACAAAAACATTCAGTACTTC. Its translation is CSAAPGHKNIQYF.

In its sample, this clonotype was seen many times. This chain connects TRBV7-6 to TRBJ2-3; D gene uncertain. CDR3 length: 14 residues. V was trimmed by 5 bases and J by 0 bases, leaving 9 bases between them. Germline-derived CDR1 and CDR2 are SGHVS and FNYEAQ. The CDR3 sequence is CASSKTRSTDTQYF. CDR3 bases: TGTGCCAGCAGCAAGACCCGTAGCACAGATACGCAGTATTTT.

This clonotype came up many times. The rearrangement joins TRBV3-1 to TRBJ2-7; D ambiguous. V lost 4 bases and J 6 bases, leaving 16 bases between the germline ends. The CDR3 totals 14 residues. Germline V gives CDR1 LGHDT, CDR2 YNNKEL (reference sequence). CDR3 bases: TGTGCCAGCAGCCCTCTGACAAAGGCCACCGAGCAGTACTTC. Its protein is CASSPLTKATEQYF.

In this sample, this clonotype turned up many times. This CDR3 is CASSLTGKGTDTQYF. The CDR3 DNA reads TGCGCCAGCAGCTTGACAGGGAAGGGTACAGATACGCAGTATTTT. The chain recombines TRBV5-1 with TRBJ2-3, with D possibly TRBD1 on 6 matching bases. Germline values: CDR1 SGHRS, CDR2 YFSETQ. The CDR3 extends over 15 amino acids. V lost 1 base to trimming and J lost 3 bases, with 12 bases between them.

This clonotype was counted at least ten times. CDR3 sequence: CSARDGSGPWDTQYF. The CDR3 nucleotides read TGCAGTGCTAGAGATGGGTCAGGCCCATGGGATACGCAGTATTTT. The chain uses TRBV20-1 and TRBJ2-3; no firm D call. In germline, CDR1 is DFQATT, CDR2 SNEGSKA (reference sequence). The CDR3 has 15 residues. V was cut by 0 bases and J by 6 bases, with 16 bases left in between.

There are many counts of this clonotype. The rearrangement joins TRBV15 to TRBJ1-1; possibly TRBD1 for D (6 bases). Trimming left V 1 base short and J 1 base short, with 7 bases between. The CDR3 covers 14 residues. Germline assignment: CDR1 LNHNV and CDR2 YYDKDF (reference sequence). In DNA, the CDR3 is TGTGCCACCAGCAGAGCCAGGGGGAACACTGAAGCTTTCTTT. It translates to CATSRARGNTEAFF.

The table lists this clonotype with many counts. The rearrangement joins TRBV7-6 to TRBJ2-1; D could derive from TRBD1 or TRBD2 (6 bases each). Germline V CDR1 and CDR2: SGHVS, FNYEAQ. V lost 3 bases and J 7 bases, leaving 19 bases between the germline ends. CDR3 size: 16 residues. DNA for the CDR3: TGTGCCAGCAGCTTCCTGGCAAGGGGGGTCTCGAATGAGCAGTTCTTC. This encodes CASSFLARGVSNEQFF.

This clonotype came up a few times. J is TRBJ2-1 and V is TRBV12-3 or TRBV12-4; 8 nucleotides match TRBD2. Losses at the gene ends were 6 bases for V and 6 bases for J; bases not matched to a gene: 13. This CDR3 comprises 16 residues. CDR3 DNA sequence: TGTGCCAGCAGCTCCCGGGGGGGCCAAAAAGGCAATGAGCAGTTCTTC. Protein: CASSSRGGQKGNEQFF.

This clonotype was detected many times. J is TRBJ2-5 and V is TRBV30; perhaps D is TRBD1 or TRBD2 (5 bases each). The germline V and J ends were trimmed by 0 bases and 8 bases, with 10 bases remaining between them. CDR1 is GTSNPN and CDR2 is SVGIG in the germline V gene (reference sequence). The CDR3 spans 12 residues. CDR3 DNA: TGTGCCTGGAGTGTGGGACCGGCCACCCAGTACTTC. It translates to CAWSVGPATQYF.

This clonotype was recorded many times. V and J are TRBV6-1 and TRBJ1-4; D not resolved. The CDR3 has 13 residues. V lost 2 bases and J 5 bases, leaving 6 bases between the germline ends. Germline V gives CDR1 MNHNS, CDR2 SASEGT. The CDR3 sequence: CASSERRNEKLFF. In DNA, the CDR3 is TGTGCCAGCAGTGAACGACGGAATGAAAAACTGTTTTTT.

The table lists this clonotype with many counts. The chain recombines TRBV7-8 with TRBJ2-3; TRBD2 matches 14 bases. CDR1 SGHVS and CDR2 FQNEAQ come from the germline V gene. Trimming took 5 bases from V and 5 from J; bases not matched to a gene: 6. This CDR3 is 16 amino acids long. CDR3 protein: CASSLGTSGGVDTQYF. The DNA of the CDR3 is TGTGCCAGCAGCCTAGGGACTAGCGGGGGAGTAGATACGCAGTATTTT.

This rearrangement joins TRBV30 to TRBJ1-2, with D uncertain. Germline V gene lookup returns CDR1 GTSNPN and CDR2 SVGIG (reference sequence). The CDR3 loop spans 13 amino acids. V lost 3 bases to trimming and J lost 2 bases, with 10 bases between them. The DNA for the CDR3 is TGTGCCTGGAGCCGGATTCGCAACTATGGCTACACCTTC. This gives the protein CAWSRIRNYGYTF.

This clonotype has ten or more counts. This sequence joins TRBV7-6 and TRBJ2-1; perhaps TRBD2 as D (5 bases). V lost 1 base and J lost 9, with 10 bases in between. Germline loops: CDR1 SGHVS, CDR2 FNYEAQ. The CDR3 has 13 amino acids. CDR3: CASSLVGVAEQFF. The CDR3, as DNA: TGTGCCAGCAGCTTAGTCGGGGTCGCTGAGCAGTTCTTC.

This clonotype occurred many times. The chain links TRBV14 to TRBJ2-6; D unclear. The germline V gene has CDR1 SGHDN and CDR2 FVKESK. V lost 2 bases and J 0 bases, leaving 5 bases between the germline ends. The CDR3 is made up of 15 amino acids. The CDR3 region has the DNA TGTGCCAGCAGCCAAACGGGCTCTGGGGCCAACGTCCTGACTTTC. It is translated as CASSQTGSGANVLTF.

This clonotype was observed at least ten times. This chain links TRBV5-1 with TRBJ2-1; TRBD2 agrees at 11 bases. The CDR3 consists of 15 residues. In germline, CDR1 is SGHRS, CDR2 YFSETQ. Trimming at V came to 0 bases and at J to 9 bases, leaving 5 bases not matched to a gene. CDR3 coding DNA: TGCGCCAGCAGCTTGGCTAGCGGGGGGCCCTTTGAGCAGTTCTTC. Translation gives CASSLASGGPFEQFF. Using reference TRBV5-1 and TRBJ2-1 for the parts outside the CDR3, the full variable domain is KAGVTQTPRYLIKTRGQQVTLSCSPISGHRSVSWYQQTPGQGLQFLFEYFSETQRNKGNFPGRFSGRQFSNSRSEMNVSTLELGDSALYLCASSLASGGPFEQFFGPGTRLTVL.

This clonotype was observed a few times. The chain uses TRBV20-1 and TRBJ2-3; 7 positions match TRBD2. V gave up 5 bases and J gave up 1 base; unmatched junction bases: 9. The CDR3 contains 15 residues. Germline V gene lookup returns CDR1 DFQATT and CDR2 SNEGSKA (reference sequence). CDR3 sequence (DNA): TGCAGTGCTGACTCCCGGGACTACGGCACAGATACGCAGTATTTT. Its translation: CSADSRDYGTDTQYF.

This clonotype was picked up many times. The V gene is TRBV5-1, the J gene TRBJ2-3, with TRBD2 matching 11 bases. V gave up 3 bases and J gave up 4 bases; unmatched junction bases: 10. The CDR3 sequence is 17 residues long. Per the germline V gene, CDR1 is SGHRS and CDR2 is YFSETQ. CDR3 coding DNA: TGCGCCAGCAGCTCGAAAATAGCGGGGGGGCTCGCAGATACGCAGTATTTT. Residues: CASSSKIAGGLADTQYF.